Each of the 20 T cell receptor beta chains below was sequenced from the same sample in a study of prognosis after radiotherapy for stage I lung cancer. From genomic DNA, two-round multiplex PCR was used to amplify TCR beta CDR3. Individual primers that were specific to each TRBV and TRBJ gene served in first-round PCR. MiXCR, run by TCRdb on the multiplex PCR reads, gives a single entry per CDR3 protein. The sample contains around 27,000 distinct CDR3 sequences, 30% to 40% of which appear only once. The sample here was PBMCs, taken before or after stereotactic body radiation therapy (not recorded which). The receptor source for this set is a donor at least 50 years old with non-small cell lung cancer.

On this clonotype itself: Because the CDR3 is missing its conserved closing phenylalanine or tryptophan, this is likely a read error. The DNA for the CDR3 is TGTGCCAGCAGTCGAGCAGGGGACACCGAGCAGTACCTC. This translates into CASSRAGDTEQYL. This rearrangement joins TRBV27 to TRBJ2-7; a possible D gene is TRBD1 (6 bases). Germline loops: CDR1 MNHEY, CDR2 SMNVEV (reference sequence). Trimming cost V 5 bases and J 6 bases, with 14 bases left between them. This CDR3 is built from 13 residues.

This clonotype was seen repeatedly, ten times or more. This CDR3 is CASRTGQPNTGELFF. The CDR3 nucleotides read TGTGCCAGCAGAACGGGACAGCCGAACACCGGGGAGCTGTTTTTT. This chain joins TRBV12-3 or TRBV12-4 and TRBJ2-2; 7 nucleotides match TRBD1. J lost 0 bases, V lost 6 bases, and 4 bases had no gene match. This CDR3 spans 15 amino acids.

The rearrangement links TRBV29-1 to TRBJ2-7; D ambiguous. With 8 bases removed from V and 0 bases from J, the gap between germline ends came to 11 bases. The germline CDR1 and CDR2 sequences are SQVTM and ANQGSEA. The CDR3 is 12 amino acids. CDR3 in amino acids: CSFQSNSYEQYF. The CDR3, as DNA: TGCAGCTTTCAGTCCAACTCCTACGAGCAGTACTTC.

This clonotype was counted many times. This CDR3 reads CASSLKRQGSGTEAFF. DNA for the CDR3: TGTGCCAGCAGCTTAAAAAGACAGGGGTCTGGGACTGAAGCTTTCTTT. J is TRBJ1-1 and V is TRBV11-2; TRBD1 matches at 8 bases. The germline V gene has CDR1 SGHAT and CDR2 FQNNGV. The CDR3 extends over 16 amino acids. Germline trimming cut 2 bases from V and 5 bases from J; bases unmatched to any gene: 10.

V is TRBV28 and J is TRBJ2-3; D ambiguous. V was shortened by 6 bases and J by 4 bases, with 11 bases between the two germline ends. The CDR3 contains 13 residues. Germline lookup yields CDR1 MDHEN and CDR2 SYDVKM. CDR3 region: CASRLIESDTQYF. CDR3 bases: TGTGCCAGCAGACTTATAGAGTCAGATACGCAGTATTTT. Full variable domain (remainder filled in from reference TRBV28 and TRBJ2-3): DVKVTQSSRYLVKRTGEKVFLECVQDMDHENMFWYRQDPGLGLRLIYFSYDVKMKEKGDIPEGYSVSREKKERFSLILESASTNQTSMYLCASRLIESDTQYFGPGTRLTVL.

Comments on this clonotype: A far larger clone is only one base removed, so a read error is likely. V usage is TRBV6-6 and J usage is TRBJ2-7; either TRBD1 or TRBD2 may supply D (5 bases each). This CDR3 region has 15 residues. Germline assignment: CDR1 MNHNY and CDR2 SVGAGI (reference sequence). Trimming stripped 1 base from V and 4 bases from J, with 14 bases between. Here the CDR3 reads CASSYFRDRKYEQYF. The CDR3 DNA is TGTGCCAGCAGTTACTTCCGGGACCGCAAATACGAGCAGTACTTC.

This clonotype was seen ten or more times. This chain connects TRBV20-1 to TRBJ2-6, with 9 bases that match TRBD1. Trimming removed 1 base from V and 0 bases from J; junction bases left unmatched: 7. The CDR3 is 18 residues long. CDR1 and CDR2 (germline): DFQATT, SNEGSKA (reference sequence). The CDR3 is CSARVDRGTFSGANVLTF. In DNA, the CDR3 is TGCAGTGCTAGAGTCGACAGGGGGACATTCTCTGGGGCCAACGTCCTGACTTTC.

About this clonotype itself: The junction departs from germline at one end; a sequencing error may be responsible. CDR3: CAGSLVGANEKLFF. The DNA of the CDR3 is TGCGCCGGCAGCTTAGTGGGTGCAAATGAAAAACTGTTTTTT. This sequence joins TRBV5-1 and TRBJ1-4; D uncertain. This CDR3 comprises 14 residues. Per the germline V gene, CDR1 is SGHRS and CDR2 is YFSETQ.

This clonotype was found once. Given a far larger clone just one base away, this is likely a sequencing read error. The chain has TRBV6-4 and TRBJ1-2, with D perhaps TRBD1 (6 bases). Germline CDR1 and CDR2: MRHNA and SNTAGT. There are 17 residues in the CDR3. The CDR3 nucleotides are TGTGGCAGCAGTGAGCGTGGGGGGGGCCCCACAAACTATGGCTACACCTTC. Its protein product is CGSSERGGGPTNYGYTF.

At least ten counts were recorded for this clonotype. This chain connects TRBV5-1 to TRBJ1-3; 7 bases map to TRBD1. J was trimmed by 0 bases and V by 4 bases; bases with no gene match: 10. This CDR3 is built from 17 residues. The germline CDR1 and CDR2 sequences are SGHRS and YFSETQ. This CDR3 reads CASSVGTAHYSGNTIYF. CDR3 DNA: TGCGCCAGCAGCGTCGGGACAGCTCATTACTCTGGAAACACCATATATTTT.

As to this clonotype: This could be a read error, since a much larger clone is one nucleotide away. The chain uses TRBV30 and TRBJ2-5, with TRBD2 matching 9 bases. The germline V gene has CDR1 GTSNPN and CDR2 SVGIG (reference sequence). Trimming took 5 bases from V and 7 from J; bases not matched to a gene: 14. The CDR3 loop spans 15 amino acids. The CDR3 nucleotides are TGTGCCTGGGCTTTCGGCGGGGGGGAAAGGGTGACCCAGTACTTC. The encoded protein is CAWAFGGGERVTQYF.

This clonotype was detected ten times or more. The chain carries TRBV14 and TRBJ2-5; no definite D call. The CDR3 extends over 15 amino acids. Germline CDR1 SGHDN, CDR2 FVKESK. Trimming took 2 bases from V and 5 from J, leaving 15 bases between them. CDR3 amino acids: CASSQRGPKAETQYF. The CDR3 bases are TGTGCCAGCAGCCAACGCGGACCTAAGGCGGAGACCCAGTACTTC.

V is TRBV3-1 and J is TRBJ1-2, with D possibly TRBD1 on 6 matching bases. Germline V lookup: CDR1 LGHDT, CDR2 YNNKEL (reference sequence). Trimming stripped 0 bases from V and 8 bases from J, with 19 bases between. The CDR3 runs 16 residues. The DNA for the CDR3 is TGTGCCAGCAGCCAAGAACGGACCAGGGGAGGGTACGGCTACACCTTC. This gives the protein CASSQERTRGGYGYTF. The variable domain in full, with the rest retrieved from reference TRBV3-1 and TRBJ1-2, is DTAVSQTPKYLVTQMGNDKSIKCEQNLGHDTMYWYKQDSKKFLKIMFSYNNKELIINETVPNRFSPKSPDKAHLNLHINSLELGDSAVYFCASSQERTRGGYGYTFGSGTRLTVV.

This clonotype was counted ten times or more. This rearrangement joins TRBV3-1 to TRBJ2-7, with TRBD2 matching 12 bases. Germline V gene lookup returns CDR1 LGHDT and CDR2 YNNKEL (reference sequence). V shed 5 bases, J shed 3 bases, and the junction held 2 bases outside the gene matches. The CDR3 length is 14 residues. The CDR3 coding sequence is TGTGCCAGCAGCACGGGACTAGCGGGCTACGAGCAGTACTTC. Encoded protein: CASSTGLAGYEQYF.

This clonotype was seen many times. The rearrangement joins TRBV10-3 to TRBJ1-3; D is perhaps TRBD1 (5 bases). This CDR3 contains 15 residues. With 10 bases removed from V and 4 bases from J, the gap between germline ends came to 20 bases. CDR1 ENHRY and CDR2 SYGVKD come from the germline V gene. CDR3 protein: CATQGVNPLGNTIYF. The CDR3 DNA reads TGTGCCACTCAAGGGGTGAACCCTCTAGGAAACACCATATATTTT.

This clonotype came up many times. The V and J genes are TRBV7-8 and TRBJ2-7; tentative D call: TRBD1 (6 bases). Germline CDR1 reads SGHVS; CDR2 reads FQNEAQ. CDR3 length equals 14 residues. Deletions cut 5 bases from V and 6 bases from J, with 17 bases between. The CDR3 bases are TGTGCCAGCAGCGTCAGCCGGGACAAAAGCGAGCAGTACTTC. Translation: CASSVSRDKSEQYF. Looking up the rest from reference TRBV7-8 and TRBJ2-7 gives the full variable domain: GAGVSQSPRYKVAKRGQDVALRCDPISGHVSLFWYQQALGQGPEFLTYFQNEAQLDKSGLPSDRFFAERPEGSVSTLKIQRTQQEDSAVYLCASSVSRDKSEQYFGPGTRLTVT.

For this clonotype: The junction and the germline gene differ at one end; a read error may be behind it. The chain links TRBV15 to TRBJ2-6, with D hard to call. This CDR3 spans 15 amino acids. Germline CDR1 reads LNHNV; CDR2 reads YYDKDF (reference sequence). CDR3 in DNA: TGTGCCACCAGCAGGTCGTACTCTGGTGCCAACGTCCTGACTTTC. Residues: CATSRSYSGANVLTF.

The chain carries TRBV2 and TRBJ2-2; D is uncertain. The CDR3 runs to 15 residues. Trimming removed 5 bases from V and 0 bases from J, with 10 bases in between. The germline gives CDR1 SNHLY, CDR2 FYNNEI. The CDR3 coding sequence is TGTGCCAGCAGTATTACGTCCGCGAACACCGGGGAGCTGTTTTTT. Protein product: CASSITSANTGELFF.

This clonotype was picked up many times. This chain joins TRBV19 and TRBJ1-4; TRBD1 agrees at 10 bases. The CDR3 spans 17 residues. In germline, CDR1 is LNHDA, CDR2 SQIVND (reference sequence). V lost 2 bases and J lost 5; bases outside the gene matches: 8. CDR3 coding DNA: TGTGCCAGTAGTATAAGTTTGAGACAGGGGGCGAATGAAAAACTGTTTTTT. The encoded protein is CASSISLRQGANEKLFF.

Ten or more counts support this clonotype. V usage is TRBV16 and J usage is TRBJ2-2, with D unclear. Germline V lookup: CDR1 KGHSY, CDR2 FQNENV. CDR3 length: 13 residues. V lost 4 bases and J 4 bases, leaving 7 bases between the germline ends. CDR3 nucleotide sequence: TGTGCCAGCAGCCTCAAGGTCACCGGGGAGCTGTTTTTT. Amino acid sequence: CASSLKVTGELFF.